This entry is about one T cell receptor (beta chain). The sample belongs to a study of shared clonotypes between healthy human individuals. The germline gives CDR1 MNHNY, CDR2 SVGAGI (reference sequence). Trimming took off 6 bases at V and 1 base at J, with 11 bases between the two ends. The CDR3 has 14 amino acids. How the authors handled the data: ImmunoSEQ yielded junction-only sequences lacking quality scores, so filtering differed. Using immunoSEQ multiplex PCR, the repertoire was profiled, and TCRdb retains in-frame clones only, with some absent. D and trimming were read from the DNA, whereas the V and J calls and clone size are those reported in that table. Of about 2.4 million clones listed, 90% to 95% are singletons.

This sequence originates from a man younger than 35 in good health. Some clones in this sample may be carry-over from other donors' samples. Sequencing was carried out using naive CD4+ T cells from PBMCs. Subset denoted: CD45RA+ positively selected. The chain couples TRBV6-6 to TRBJ2-3; TRBD2 is a possible D gene (5 bases). The CDR3 here is CASSPLGGTDTQYF. The CDR3 nucleotides read TGTGCCAGCAGCCCTCTCGGGGGCACAGATACGCAGTATTTT.